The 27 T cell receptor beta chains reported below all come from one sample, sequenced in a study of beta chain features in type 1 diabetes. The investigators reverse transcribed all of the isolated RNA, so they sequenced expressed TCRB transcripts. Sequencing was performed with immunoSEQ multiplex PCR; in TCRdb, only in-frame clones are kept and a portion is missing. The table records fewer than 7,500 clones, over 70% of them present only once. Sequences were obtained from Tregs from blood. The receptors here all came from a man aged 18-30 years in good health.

CDR3 nucleotide sequence: TGTGCCAGCAGTTACTCGAGGGTTTCCTATGGCTACACCTTC. It codes for CASSYSRVSYGYTF. The V and J genes are TRBV6-5 and TRBJ1-2, with unresolved D. V lost 0 bases, J lost 4 bases, and 9 bases lay in between. Per germline, CDR1 MNHEY and CDR2 SVGAGI. This CDR3 region has 14 residues.

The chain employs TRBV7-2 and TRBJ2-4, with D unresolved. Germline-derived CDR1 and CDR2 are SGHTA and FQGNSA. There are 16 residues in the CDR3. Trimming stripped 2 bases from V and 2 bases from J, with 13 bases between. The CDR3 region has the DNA TGTGCCAGCAGCTTATCAGTGGGCAGCACCAAAAACATTCAGTACTTC. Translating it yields CASSLSVGSTKNIQYF.

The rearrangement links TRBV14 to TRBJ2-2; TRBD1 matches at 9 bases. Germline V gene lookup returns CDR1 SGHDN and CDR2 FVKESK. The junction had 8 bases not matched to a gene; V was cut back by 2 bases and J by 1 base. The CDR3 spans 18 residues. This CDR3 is CASSQSRTGAKNTGELFF. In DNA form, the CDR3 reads TGTGCCAGCAGCCAATCCCGGACAGGGGCGAAGAACACCGGGGAGCTGTTTTTT.

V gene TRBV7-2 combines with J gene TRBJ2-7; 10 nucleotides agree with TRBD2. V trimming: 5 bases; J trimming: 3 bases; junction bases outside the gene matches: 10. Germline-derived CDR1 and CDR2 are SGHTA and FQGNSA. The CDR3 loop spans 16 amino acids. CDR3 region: CASSQSGGGILYEQYF. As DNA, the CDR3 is TGTGCCAGCAGCCAAAGCGGGGGGGGTATTCTCTACGAGCAGTACTTC.

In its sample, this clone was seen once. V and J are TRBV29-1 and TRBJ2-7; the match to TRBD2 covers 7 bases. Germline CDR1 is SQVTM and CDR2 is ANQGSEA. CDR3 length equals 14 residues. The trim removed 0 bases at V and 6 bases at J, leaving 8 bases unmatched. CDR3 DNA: TGCAGCGTTGAAGACCAAGCGGGGTCCCTCGAGCAGTACTTC. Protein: CSVEDQAGSLEQYF.

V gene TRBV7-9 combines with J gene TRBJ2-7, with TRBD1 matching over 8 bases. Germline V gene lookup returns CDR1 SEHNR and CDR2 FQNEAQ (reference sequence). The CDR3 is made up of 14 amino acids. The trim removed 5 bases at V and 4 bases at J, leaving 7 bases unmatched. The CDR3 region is CASSSRQGSYEQYF. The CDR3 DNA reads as TGTGCCAGCAGCAGCAGACAGGGGAGTTACGAGCAGTACTTC.

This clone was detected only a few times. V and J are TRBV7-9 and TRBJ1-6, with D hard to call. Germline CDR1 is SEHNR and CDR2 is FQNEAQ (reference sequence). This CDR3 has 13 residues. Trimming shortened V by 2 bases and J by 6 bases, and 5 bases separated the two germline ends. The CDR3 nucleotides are TGTGCCAGCAGCTTAACGGTTAATTCACCCCTCCACTTT. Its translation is CASSLTVNSPLHF.

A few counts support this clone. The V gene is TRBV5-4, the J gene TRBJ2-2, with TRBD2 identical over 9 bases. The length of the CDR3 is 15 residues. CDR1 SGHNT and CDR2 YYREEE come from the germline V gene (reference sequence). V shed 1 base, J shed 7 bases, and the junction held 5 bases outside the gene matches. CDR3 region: CASSLKRGAIGELFF. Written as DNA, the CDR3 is TGTGCCAGCAGCTTGAAGCGGGGGGCGATCGGGGAGCTGTTTTTT. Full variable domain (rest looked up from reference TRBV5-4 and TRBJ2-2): ETGVTQSPTHLIKTRGQQVTLRCSSQSGHNTVSWYQQALGQGPQFIFQYYREEENGRGNFPPRFSGLQFPNYSSELNVNALELDDSALYLCASSLKRGAIGELFFGEGSRLTVL.

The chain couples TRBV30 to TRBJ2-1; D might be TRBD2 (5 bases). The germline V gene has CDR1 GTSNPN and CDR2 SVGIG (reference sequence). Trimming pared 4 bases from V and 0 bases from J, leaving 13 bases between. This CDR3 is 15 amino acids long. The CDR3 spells CAWNKRISSYNEQFF. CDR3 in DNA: TGTGCCTGGAACAAGCGGATTTCCTCCTACAATGAGCAGTTCTTC.

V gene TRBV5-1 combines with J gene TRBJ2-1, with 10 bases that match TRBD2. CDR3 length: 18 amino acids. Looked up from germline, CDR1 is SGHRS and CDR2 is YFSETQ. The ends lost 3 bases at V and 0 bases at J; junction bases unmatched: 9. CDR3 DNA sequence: TGCGCCAGCAGCTCAAATCTAGCGGGGGAAAGCTCCTACAATGAGCAGTTCTTC. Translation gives CASSSNLAGESSYNEQFF.

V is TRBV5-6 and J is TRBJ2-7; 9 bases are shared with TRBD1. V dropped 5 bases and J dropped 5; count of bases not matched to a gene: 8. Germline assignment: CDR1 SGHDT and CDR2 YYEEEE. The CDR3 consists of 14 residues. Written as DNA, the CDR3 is TGTGCCAGCAGGCCGGGACAGGGCGGTCACGAGCAGTACTTC. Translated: CASRPGQGGHEQYF.

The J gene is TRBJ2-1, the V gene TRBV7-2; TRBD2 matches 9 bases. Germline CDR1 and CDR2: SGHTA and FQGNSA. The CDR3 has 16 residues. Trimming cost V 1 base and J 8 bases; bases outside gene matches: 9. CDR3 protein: CASSLDLGGGAYEQFF. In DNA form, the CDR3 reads TGTGCCAGCAGCTTAGATCTTGGCGGGGGGGCCTATGAGCAGTTCTTC.

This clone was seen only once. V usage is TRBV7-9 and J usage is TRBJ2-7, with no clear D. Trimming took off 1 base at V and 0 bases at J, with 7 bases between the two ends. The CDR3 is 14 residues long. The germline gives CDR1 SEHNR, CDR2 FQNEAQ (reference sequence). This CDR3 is CASSLGQYSYEQYF. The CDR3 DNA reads TGTGCCAGCAGCTTAGGACAATACTCCTACGAGCAGTACTTC.

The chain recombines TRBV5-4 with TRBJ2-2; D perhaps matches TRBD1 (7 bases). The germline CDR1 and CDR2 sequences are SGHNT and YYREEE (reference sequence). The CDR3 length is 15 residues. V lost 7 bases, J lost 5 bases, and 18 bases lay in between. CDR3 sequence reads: CASGGSPGGTGELFF. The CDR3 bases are TGTGCCAGCGGAGGGTCCCCAGGGGGGACCGGGGAGCTGTTTTTT.

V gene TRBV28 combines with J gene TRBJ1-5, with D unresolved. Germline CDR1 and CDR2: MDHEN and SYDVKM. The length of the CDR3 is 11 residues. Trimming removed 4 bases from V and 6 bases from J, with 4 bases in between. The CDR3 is CASSYGQPQHF. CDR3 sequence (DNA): TGTGCCAGCAGTTACGGTCAGCCCCAGCATTTT. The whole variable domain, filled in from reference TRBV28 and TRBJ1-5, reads DVKVTQSSRYLVKRTGEKVFLECVQDMDHENMFWYRQDPGLGLRLIYFSYDVKMKEKGDIPEGYSVSREKKERFSLILESASTNQTSMYLCASSYGQPQHFGDGTRLSIL.

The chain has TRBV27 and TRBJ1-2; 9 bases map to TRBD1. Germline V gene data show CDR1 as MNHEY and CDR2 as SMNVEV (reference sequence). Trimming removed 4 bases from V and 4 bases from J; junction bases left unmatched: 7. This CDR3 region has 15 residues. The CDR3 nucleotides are TGTGCCAGCAGTTCGCCAGGACAGGGGTCCTATGGCTACACCTTC. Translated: CASSSPGQGSYGYTF.

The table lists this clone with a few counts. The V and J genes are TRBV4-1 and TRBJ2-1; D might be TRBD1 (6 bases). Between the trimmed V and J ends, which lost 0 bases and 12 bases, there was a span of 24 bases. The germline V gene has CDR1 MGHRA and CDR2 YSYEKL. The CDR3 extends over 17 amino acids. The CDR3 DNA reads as TGCGCCAGCAGCCAAGATCATGGGCGGACGACGCTAGGGGGGCAGTTCTTC. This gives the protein CASSQDHGRTTLGGQFF.

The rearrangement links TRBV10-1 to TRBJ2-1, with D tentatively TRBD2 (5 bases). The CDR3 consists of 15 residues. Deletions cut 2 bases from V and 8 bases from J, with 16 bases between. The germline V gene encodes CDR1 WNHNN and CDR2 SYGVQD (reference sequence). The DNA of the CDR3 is TGCGCCAGCAGTGAGCTAGCCTCCACCTTAGATGAGCAGTTCTTC. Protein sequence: CASSELASTLDEQFF.

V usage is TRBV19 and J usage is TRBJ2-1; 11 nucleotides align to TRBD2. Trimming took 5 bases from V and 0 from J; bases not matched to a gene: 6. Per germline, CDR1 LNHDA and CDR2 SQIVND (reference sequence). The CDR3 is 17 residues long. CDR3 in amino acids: CASSETLAGASYNEQFF. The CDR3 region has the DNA TGTGCCAGTAGTGAAACACTAGCGGGGGCCTCCTACAATGAGCAGTTCTTC.

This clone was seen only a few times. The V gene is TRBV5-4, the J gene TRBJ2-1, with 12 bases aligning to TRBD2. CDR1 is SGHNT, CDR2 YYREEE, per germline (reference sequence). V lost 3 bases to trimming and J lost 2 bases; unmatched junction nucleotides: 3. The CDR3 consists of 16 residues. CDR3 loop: CASSSRTSGTYNEQFF. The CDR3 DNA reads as TGTGCCAGCAGCTCTAGGACTAGCGGGACCTACAATGAGCAGTTCTTC.

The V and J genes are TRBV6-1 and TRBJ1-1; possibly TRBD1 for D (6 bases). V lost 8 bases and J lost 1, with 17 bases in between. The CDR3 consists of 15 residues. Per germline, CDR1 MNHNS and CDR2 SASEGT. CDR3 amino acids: CASAPGQRGNTEAFF. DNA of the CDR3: TGTGCCAGCGCTCCGGGACAAAGGGGGAACACTGAAGCTTTCTTT.

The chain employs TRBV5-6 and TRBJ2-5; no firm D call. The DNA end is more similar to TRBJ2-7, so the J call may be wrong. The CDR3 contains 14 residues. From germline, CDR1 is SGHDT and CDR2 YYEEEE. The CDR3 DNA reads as TGTGCCAGCGGCCCCGTCACCGCAGGCTACGAGCAGTACTTC. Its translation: CASGPVTAGYEQYF.

The CDR3 nucleotides read TGTGCCATCAGTGTCGGGGACAGGGAAACAGATACGCAGTATTTT. Amino acids: CAISVGDRETDTQYF. The genes are TRBV10-3 and TRBJ2-3; 9 bases are a match to TRBD1. V lost 4 bases, J lost 3 bases, and 5 bases stayed unmatched. The germline V gene has CDR1 ENHRY and CDR2 SYGVKD. CDR3 size: 15 residues.

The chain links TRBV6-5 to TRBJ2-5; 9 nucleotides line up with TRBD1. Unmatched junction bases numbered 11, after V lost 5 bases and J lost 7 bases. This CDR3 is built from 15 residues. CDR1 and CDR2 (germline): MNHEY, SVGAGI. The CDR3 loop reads CASSRTGVQAGTQYF. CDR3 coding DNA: TGTGCCAGCAGTAGGACAGGGGTCCAAGCAGGGACCCAGTACTTC.

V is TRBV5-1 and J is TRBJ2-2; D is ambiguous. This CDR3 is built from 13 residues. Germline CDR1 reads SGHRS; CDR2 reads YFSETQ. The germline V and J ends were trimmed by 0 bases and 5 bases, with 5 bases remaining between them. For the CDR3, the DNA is TGCGCCAGCAGCTTGGTGACTACCGGGGAGCTGTTTTTT. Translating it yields CASSLVTTGELFF.

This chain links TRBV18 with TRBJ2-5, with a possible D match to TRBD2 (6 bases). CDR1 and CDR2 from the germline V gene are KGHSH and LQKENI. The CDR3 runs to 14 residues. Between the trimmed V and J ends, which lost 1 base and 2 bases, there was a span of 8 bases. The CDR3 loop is CASSPQGLQETQYF. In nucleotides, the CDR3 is TGTGCCAGCTCACCACAGGGACTTCAAGAGACCCAGTACTTC.

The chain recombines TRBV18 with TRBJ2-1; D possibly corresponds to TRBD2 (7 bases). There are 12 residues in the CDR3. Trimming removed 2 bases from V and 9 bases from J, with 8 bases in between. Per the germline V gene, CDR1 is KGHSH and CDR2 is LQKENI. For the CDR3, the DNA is TGTGCCAGCTCACCAAGGGGGGGTGAGCAGTTCTTC. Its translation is CASSPRGGEQFF.